These 17 T cell receptor beta chains were sequenced from one sample in a study of T cell responses to AZD1222 COVID-19 vaccine. Some clones are missing from TCRdb's copy, which holds only in-frame ones; the method was immunoSEQ multiplex PCR. In the table there are roughly 100,000 clones, over 70% of which are singletons. Here the sequenced sample was peripheral blood, taken on day 0 of AZD1222 vaccination. The origin of the receptors is an adult in good health.

Concerning this clone: An end of the junction differs from the germline gene, which may be a read error. The chain joins TRBV7-7 to TRBJ2-3, with 9 bases aligning to TRBD2. The germline gives CDR1 SSHAT, CDR2 FNYEAQ (reference sequence). There are 16 residues in the CDR3. DNA for the CDR3: TGTGCTAGCAGCCCCCTTGGCGGGGGGGCCCGGTGGACGCAGTATTTT. Protein product: CASSPLGGGARWTQYF.

The V and J genes are TRBV11-2 and TRBJ2-2; tentative D call: TRBD2 (6 bases). Trimming removed 5 bases from V and 7 bases from J, with 11 bases in between. Germline V gives CDR1 SGHAT, CDR2 FQNNGV. The CDR3 loop spans 13 amino acids. The CDR3 bases are TGTGCCAGCAGCCCGCCGGGGGTCGGGGAGCTGTTTTTT. It yields the protein CASSPPGVGELFF. The whole variable domain, filled in from reference TRBV11-2 and TRBJ2-2, reads EAGVAQSPRYKIIEKRQSVAFWCNPISGHATLYWYQQILGQGPKLLIQFQNNGVVDDSQLPKDRFSAERLKGVDSTLKIQPAKLEDSAVYLCASSPPGVGELFFGEGSRLTVL.

V is TRBV28 and J is TRBJ1-4; 12 bases fit TRBD1. Germline V lookup: CDR1 MDHEN, CDR2 SYDVKM. The CDR3 contains 17 residues. V lost 7 bases, J lost 7 bases, and 13 bases stayed unmatched. CDR3 DNA sequence: TGTGCCAGCACCGCCCCCGGGGACAGGGGGCGGGTTGAAAAACTGTTTTTT. This encodes CASTAPGDRGRVEKLFF.

This clone was observed once. One end of the junction varies from germline; a read error may be responsible. Distinct nucleotide sequences in the sample also encode this CDR3. This sequence joins TRBV7-6 and TRBJ2-1; 7 bases are a match to TRBD1. CDR1 SGHVS and CDR2 FNYEAQ come from the germline V gene. The CDR3 loop spans 19 amino acids. The CDR3, as DNA: TGTGCCAGTAGCTTAGTCCCGTCGGGACAGCCGAGCTCCTACAATGAGCAGTTCTTC. This translates into CASSLVPSGQPSSYNEQFF.

The chain couples TRBV7-2 to TRBJ2-7; D is unclear. Germline lookup yields CDR1 SGHTA and CDR2 FQGNSA. The CDR3 spans 13 residues. V was trimmed by 5 bases and J by 5 bases, leaving 13 bases between them. The CDR3 DNA is TGTGCCAGCAGCCCCGTATCCCCCAACGAGCAGTACTTC. Translation gives CASSPVSPNEQYF.

This clone was seen only once. CDR3 amino acids: CASSSHSGNLGYTF. The CDR3 bases are TGTGCCAGCAGTTCCCATTCAGGGAATCTTGGCTACACCTTC. J is TRBJ1-2 and V is TRBV28; a weak D match, TRBD1 (5 bases). V was clipped by 4 bases and J by 7 bases, with 16 bases between them. The germline gives CDR1 MDHEN, CDR2 SYDVKM. The CDR3 has 14 amino acids.

In its sample, this clone was seen once. The rearrangement joins TRBV28 to TRBJ1-2; 7 positions match TRBD1. CDR1 and CDR2 (germline): MDHEN, SYDVKM. CDR3 length: 14 residues. V shed 3 bases and J 3 bases; nucleotides not matched to a gene: 4. The CDR3 is CASSLTGSHYGYTF. CDR3 nucleotides: TGTGCCAGCAGTTTGACAGGGTCCCACTATGGCTACACCTTC.

This clone was detected only a few times. This chain uses TRBV6-5 with TRBJ2-7, with 14 bases fitting TRBD2. Germline trimming cut 6 bases from V and 3 bases from J; bases unmatched to any gene: 1. Looked up from germline, CDR1 is MNHEY and CDR2 is SVGAGI. The CDR3 has 14 residues. CDR3 sequence: CASSGTSGGYEQYF. The CDR3 DNA follows: TGTGCCAGCAGCGGGACTAGCGGGGGCTACGAGCAGTACTTC.

The chain uses TRBV2 and TRBJ1-2; tentatively, D is TRBD1 (5 bases). Trimming stripped 4 bases from V and 13 bases from J, with 16 bases between. CDR3 length: 12 amino acids. Germline V lookup: CDR1 SNHLY, CDR2 FYNNEI. The CDR3 loop reads CASSGRVIFCTF. The CDR3 DNA reads TGTGCCAGCAGTGGCAGGGTTATATTTTGCACCTTC.

The chain couples TRBV4-1 to TRBJ1-5, with D unclear. CDR1 is MGHRA, CDR2 YSYEKL, per germline. The CDR3 is made up of 17 amino acids. The V end was cut by 8 bases, the J end by 4 bases, with 24 bases between. The CDR3 nucleotides are TGCGCCAGCGGGGAAGGGTTTAAGCCTAATAGTAATCAGCCCCAGCATTTT. Amino acids: CASGEGFKPNSNQPQHF.

The rearrangement joins TRBV10-3 to TRBJ1-4; tentatively, D is TRBD1 (6 bases). The V end lost 3 bases, the J end lost 4 bases, and 9 bases lay between the germline ends. This CDR3 is 14 amino acids long. Germline CDR1 and CDR2: ENHRY and SYGVKD. The CDR3 nucleotides are TGTGCCATCAGTGAAGGGGGGGATAATGAAAAACTGTTTTTT. Residues: CAISEGGDNEKLFF.

This clone has a handful of counts. The rearrangement joins TRBV27 to TRBJ2-7; D is unclear. The V gene lost 0 bases and the J gene lost 4 bases, with 7 bases spanning the gap. There are 13 residues in the CDR3. Germline CDR1 reads MNHEY; CDR2 reads SMNVEV (reference sequence). The CDR3 DNA follows: TGTGCCAGCAGTTTATCCCCCCCTTACGAGCAGTACTTC. It yields the protein CASSLSPPYEQYF.

Only a few counts were recorded for this clone. CDR3 sequence (DNA): TGTGCCAGCAGCTTAGCGCAGGAGGGGGATACGCAGTATTTT. It yields the protein CASSLAQEGDTQYF. This chain joins TRBV7-9 and TRBJ2-3; a possible D gene is TRBD2 (6 bases). V was clipped by 0 bases and J by 6 bases, with 10 bases between them. This CDR3 region has 14 residues. Germline assignment: CDR1 SEHNR and CDR2 FQNEAQ (reference sequence).

This clone was seen a single time. The rearrangement links TRBV6-5 to TRBJ2-7; TRBD1 agrees at 11 bases. Germline-derived CDR1 and CDR2 are MNHEY and SVGAGI. The CDR3 spans 16 residues. Germline trimming cut 4 bases from V and 3 bases from J; bases unmatched to any gene: 8. Here the CDR3 reads CASSSTGTGGVYEQYF. The CDR3 DNA reads TGTGCCAGCAGTTCGACCGGGACAGGGGGGGTCTACGAGCAGTACTTC.

This clone was seen a handful of times. The chain employs TRBV5-6 and TRBJ2-7, with D tentatively TRBD1 (6 bases). The length of the CDR3 is 14 residues. Germline CDR1 is SGHDT and CDR2 is YYEEEE. Trimming stripped 4 bases from V and 7 bases from J, with 18 bases between. CDR3 bases: TGTGCCAGCAGCCAAGACTACAAGAGGGGGGAGCAGTACTTC. The encoded protein is CASSQDYKRGEQYF.

The rearrangement links TRBV29-1 to TRBJ2-3; D not certain. V dropped 3 bases and J dropped 5 bases, with 6 bases sitting between them. CDR1 SQVTM and CDR2 ANQGSEA come from the germline V gene. The CDR3 is 11 residues long. Written as DNA, the CDR3 is TGCAGCGTTGACGAGCTAGATACGCAGTATTTT. The encoded protein is CSVDELDTQYF.

The V and J genes are TRBV5-1 and TRBJ2-7, with 8 nucleotides matching TRBD1. CDR1 is SGHRS, CDR2 YFSETQ, per germline. The CDR3 covers 15 residues. V trimming: 2 bases; J trimming: 6 bases; junction bases outside the gene matches: 10. Here the CDR3 reads CASSFGPGGAGEQYF. CDR3 DNA sequence: TGCGCCAGCAGCTTTGGTCCAGGGGGCGCGGGCGAGCAGTACTTC. Full variable domain (missing parts from reference TRBV5-1 and TRBJ2-7): KAGVTQTPRYLIKTRGQQVTLSCSPISGHRSVSWYQQTPGQGLQFLFEYFSETQRNKGNFPGRFSGRQFSNSRSEMNVSTLELGDSALYLCASSFGPGGAGEQYFGPGTRLTVT.